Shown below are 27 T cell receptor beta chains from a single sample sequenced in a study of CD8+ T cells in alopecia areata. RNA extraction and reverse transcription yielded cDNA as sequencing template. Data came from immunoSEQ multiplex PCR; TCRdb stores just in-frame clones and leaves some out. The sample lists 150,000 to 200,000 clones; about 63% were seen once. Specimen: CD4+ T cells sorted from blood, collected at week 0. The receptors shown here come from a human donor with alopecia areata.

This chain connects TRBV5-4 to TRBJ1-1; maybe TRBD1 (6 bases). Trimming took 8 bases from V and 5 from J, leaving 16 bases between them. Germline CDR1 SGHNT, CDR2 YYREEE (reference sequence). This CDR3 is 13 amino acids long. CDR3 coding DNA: TGTGCCAGTGGAACAGGGAGTTCAACTGAAGCTTTCTTT. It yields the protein CASGTGSSTEAFF.

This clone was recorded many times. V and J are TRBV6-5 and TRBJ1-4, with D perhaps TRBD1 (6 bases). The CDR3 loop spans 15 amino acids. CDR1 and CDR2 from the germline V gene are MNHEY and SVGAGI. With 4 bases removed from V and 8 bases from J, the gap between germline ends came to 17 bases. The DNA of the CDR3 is TGTGCCAGCAGTTCAATCTCGGACAGTGAGGAAAAACTGTTTTTT. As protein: CASSSISDSEEKLFF.

The CDR3 loop reads CASSTPSRGYEQYF. The CDR3 region has the DNA TGTGCCAGCAGTACTCCCTCCCGGGGCTACGAGCAGTACTTC. The V call is TRBV28, the J call TRBJ2-7; the D gene is possibly TRBD2 (5 bases). Germline V gene sequence: CDR1 MDHEN, CDR2 SYDVKM. CDR3 length: 14 residues. Trimming took off 5 bases at V and 3 bases at J, with 14 bases between the two ends.

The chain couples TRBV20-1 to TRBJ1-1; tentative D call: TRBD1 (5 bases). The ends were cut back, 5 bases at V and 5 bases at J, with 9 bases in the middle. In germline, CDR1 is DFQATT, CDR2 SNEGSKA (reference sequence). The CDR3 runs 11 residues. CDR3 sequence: CSAGGRTEAFF. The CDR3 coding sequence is TGCAGTGCTGGGGGGAGGACTGAAGCTTTCTTT.

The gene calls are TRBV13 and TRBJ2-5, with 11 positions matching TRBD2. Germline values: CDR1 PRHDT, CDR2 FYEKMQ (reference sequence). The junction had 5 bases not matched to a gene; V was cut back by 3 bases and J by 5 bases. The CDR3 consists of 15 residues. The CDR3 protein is CASSFRLAGLETQYF. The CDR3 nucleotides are TGTGCCAGCAGCTTCCGACTAGCGGGGTTGGAGACCCAGTACTTC. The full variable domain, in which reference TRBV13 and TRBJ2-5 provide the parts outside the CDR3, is AAGVIQSPRHLIKEKRETATLKCYPIPRHDTVYWYQQGPGQDPQFLISFYEKMQSDKGSIPDRFSAQQFSDYHSELNMSSLELGDSALYFCASSFRLAGLETQYFGPGTRLLVL.

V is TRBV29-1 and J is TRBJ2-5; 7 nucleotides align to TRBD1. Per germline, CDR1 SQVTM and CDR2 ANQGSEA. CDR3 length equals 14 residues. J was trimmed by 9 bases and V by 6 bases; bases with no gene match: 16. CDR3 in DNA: TGCAGCGTCCTACCGGGACAGCCCTTGGAGGCCCAGTACTTC. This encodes CSVLPGQPLEAQYF.

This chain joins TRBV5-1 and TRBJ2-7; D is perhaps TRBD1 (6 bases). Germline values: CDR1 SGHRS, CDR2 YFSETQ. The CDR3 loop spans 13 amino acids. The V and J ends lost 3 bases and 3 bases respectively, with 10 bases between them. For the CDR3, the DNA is TGCGCCAGCAGCTCGGACAGAGACTACGAGCAGTACTTC. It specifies CASSSDRDYEQYF.

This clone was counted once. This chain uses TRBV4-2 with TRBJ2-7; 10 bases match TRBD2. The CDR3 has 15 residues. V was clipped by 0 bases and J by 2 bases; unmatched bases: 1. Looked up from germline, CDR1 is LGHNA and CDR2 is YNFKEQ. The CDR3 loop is CASSQELAGPYEQYF. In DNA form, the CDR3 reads TGTGCCAGCAGCCAAGAACTAGCGGGGCCCTACGAGCAGTACTTC.

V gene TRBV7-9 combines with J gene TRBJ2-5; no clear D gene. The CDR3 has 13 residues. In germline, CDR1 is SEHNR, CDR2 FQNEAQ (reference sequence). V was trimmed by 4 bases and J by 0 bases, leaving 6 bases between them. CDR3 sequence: CASSSAYQETQYF. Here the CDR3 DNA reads TGTGCCAGCAGCTCAGCGTACCAAGAGACCCAGTACTTC.

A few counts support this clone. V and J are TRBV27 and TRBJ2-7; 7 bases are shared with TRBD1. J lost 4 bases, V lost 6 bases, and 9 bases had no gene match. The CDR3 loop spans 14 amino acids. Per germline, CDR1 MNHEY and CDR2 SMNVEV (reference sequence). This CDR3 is CASSPDRDKYEQYF. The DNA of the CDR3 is TGTGCCAGCAGCCCAGACAGGGACAAATACGAGCAGTACTTC.

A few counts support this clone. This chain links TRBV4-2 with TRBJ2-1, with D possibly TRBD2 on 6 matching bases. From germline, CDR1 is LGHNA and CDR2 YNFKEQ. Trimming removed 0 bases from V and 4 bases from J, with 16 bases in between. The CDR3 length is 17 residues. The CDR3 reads CASSQDAGLAGYNEQFF. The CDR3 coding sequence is TGTGCCAGCAGCCAAGATGCGGGGCTAGCCGGTTACAATGAGCAGTTCTTC.

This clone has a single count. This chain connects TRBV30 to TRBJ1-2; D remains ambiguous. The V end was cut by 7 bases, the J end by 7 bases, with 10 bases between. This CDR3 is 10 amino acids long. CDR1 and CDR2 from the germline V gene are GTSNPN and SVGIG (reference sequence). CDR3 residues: CASEGSGYTF. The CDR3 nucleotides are TGTGCCTCGGAGGGTTCTGGCTACACCTTC.

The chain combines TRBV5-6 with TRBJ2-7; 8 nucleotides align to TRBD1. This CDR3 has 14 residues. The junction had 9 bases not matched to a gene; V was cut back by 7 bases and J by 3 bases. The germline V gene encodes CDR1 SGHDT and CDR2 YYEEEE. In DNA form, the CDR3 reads TGTGCCAGCGGCGTCGACAGGGGTTACTACGAGCAGTACTTC. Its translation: CASGVDRGYYEQYF.

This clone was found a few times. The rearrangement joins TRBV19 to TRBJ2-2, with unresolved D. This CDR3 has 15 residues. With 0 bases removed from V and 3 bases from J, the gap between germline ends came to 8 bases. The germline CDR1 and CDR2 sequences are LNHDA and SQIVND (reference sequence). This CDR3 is CASSIDRRYTGELFF. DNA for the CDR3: TGTGCCAGTAGTATAGACAGAAGATACACCGGGGAGCTGTTTTTT.

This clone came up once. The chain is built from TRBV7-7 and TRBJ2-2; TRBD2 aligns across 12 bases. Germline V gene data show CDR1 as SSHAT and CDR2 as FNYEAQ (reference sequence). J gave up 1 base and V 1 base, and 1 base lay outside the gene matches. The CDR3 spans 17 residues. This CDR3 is CASSLGTSGVNTGELFF. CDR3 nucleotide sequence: TGTGCCAGCAGCTTAGGGACTAGCGGGGTGAACACCGGGGAGCTGTTTTTT.

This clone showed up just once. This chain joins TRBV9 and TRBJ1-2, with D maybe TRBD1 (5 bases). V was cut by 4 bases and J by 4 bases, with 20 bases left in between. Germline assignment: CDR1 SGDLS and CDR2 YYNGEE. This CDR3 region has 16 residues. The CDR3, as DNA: TGTGCCAGCAGCCCCGGCGGGGCAGGTTGGAGCTATGGCTACACCTTC. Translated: CASSPGGAGWSYGYTF. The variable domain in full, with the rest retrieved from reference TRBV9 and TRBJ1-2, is DSGVTQTPKHLITATGQRVTLRCSPRSGDLSVYWYQQSLDQGLQFLIQYYNGEERAKGNILERFSAQQFPDLHSELNLSSLELGDSALYFCASSPGGAGWSYGYTFGSGTRLTVV.

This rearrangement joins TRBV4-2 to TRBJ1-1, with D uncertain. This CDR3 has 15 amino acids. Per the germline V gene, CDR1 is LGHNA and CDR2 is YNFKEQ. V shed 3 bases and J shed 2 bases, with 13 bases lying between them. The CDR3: CASSHSKVLNTEAFF. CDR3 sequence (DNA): TGTGCCAGCAGCCACTCTAAGGTCTTAAACACTGAAGCTTTCTTT.

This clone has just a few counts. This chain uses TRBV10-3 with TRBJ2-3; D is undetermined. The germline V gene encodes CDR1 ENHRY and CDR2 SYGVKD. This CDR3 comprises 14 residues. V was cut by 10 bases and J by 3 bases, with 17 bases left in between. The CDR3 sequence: CATKKDQWTDTQYF. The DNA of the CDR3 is TGTGCCACCAAGAAGGACCAATGGACAGATACGCAGTATTTT.

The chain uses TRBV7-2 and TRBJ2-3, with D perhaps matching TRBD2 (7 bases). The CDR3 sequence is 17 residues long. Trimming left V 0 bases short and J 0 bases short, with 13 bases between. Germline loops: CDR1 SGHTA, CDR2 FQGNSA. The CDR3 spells CASSLAVGGPSTDTQYF. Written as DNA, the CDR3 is TGTGCCAGCAGCTTAGCCGTGGGGGGGCCGAGCACAGATACGCAGTATTTT.

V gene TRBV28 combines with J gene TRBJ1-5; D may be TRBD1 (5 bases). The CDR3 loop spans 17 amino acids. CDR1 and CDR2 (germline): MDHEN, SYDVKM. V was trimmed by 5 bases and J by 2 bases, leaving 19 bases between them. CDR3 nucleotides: TGTGCCAGCAGTACCCGACCCGGGGGGTACGGCAATCAGCCCCAGCATTTT. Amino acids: CASSTRPGGYGNQPQHF.

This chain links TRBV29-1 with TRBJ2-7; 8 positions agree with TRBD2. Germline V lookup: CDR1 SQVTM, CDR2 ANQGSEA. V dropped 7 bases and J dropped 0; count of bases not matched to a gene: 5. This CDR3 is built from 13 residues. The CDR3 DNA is TGCAGCGGGCAGCGGGGGAGCTCCTACGAGCAGTACTTC. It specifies CSGQRGSSYEQYF.

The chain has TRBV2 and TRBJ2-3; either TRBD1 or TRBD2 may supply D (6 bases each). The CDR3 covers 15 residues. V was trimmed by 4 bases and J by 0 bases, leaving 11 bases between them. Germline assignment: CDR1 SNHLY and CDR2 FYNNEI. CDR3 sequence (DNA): TGTGCCAGCAGTGTTCCGGGGGCAAGCACAGATACGCAGTATTTT. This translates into CASSVPGASTDTQYF.

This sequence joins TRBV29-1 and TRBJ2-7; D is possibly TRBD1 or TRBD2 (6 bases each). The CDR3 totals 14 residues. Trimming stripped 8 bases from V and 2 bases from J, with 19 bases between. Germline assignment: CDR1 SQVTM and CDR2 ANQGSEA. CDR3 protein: CSIYGGQETYEQYF. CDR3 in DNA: TGCAGCATCTACGGGGGACAAGAAACCTACGAGCAGTACTTC.

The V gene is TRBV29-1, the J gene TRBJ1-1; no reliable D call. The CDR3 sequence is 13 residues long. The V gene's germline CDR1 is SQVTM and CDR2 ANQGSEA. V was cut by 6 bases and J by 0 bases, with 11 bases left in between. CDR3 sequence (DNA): TGCAGCGTGGGCAGCCTCATGAACACTGAAGCTTTCTTT. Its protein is CSVGSLMNTEAFF.

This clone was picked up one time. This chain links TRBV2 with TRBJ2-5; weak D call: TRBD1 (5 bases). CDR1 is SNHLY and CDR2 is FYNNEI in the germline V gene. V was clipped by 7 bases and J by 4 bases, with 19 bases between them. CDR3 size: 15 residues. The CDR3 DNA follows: TGTGCCAGCACCCCCGCCGACAGCGTTATAGAGACCCAGTACTTC. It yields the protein CASTPADSVIETQYF.

CDR3 bases: TGTGCCATCAGGATTGGCGGGGGGGCGACCGGGGAGCTGTTTTTT. Translated, it gives CAIRIGGGATGELFF. This chain uses TRBV10-3 with TRBJ2-2; 9 bases match TRBD2. The CDR3 extends over 15 amino acids. V trimming: 6 bases; J trimming: 5 bases; junction bases outside the gene matches: 7. Germline V gene data show CDR1 as ENHRY and CDR2 as SYGVKD.

The CDR3 protein is CASSSLAGGYNEQFF. CDR3 DNA: TGCGCCAGCAGCTCATTAGCGGGGGGTTACAATGAGCAGTTCTTC. This chain uses TRBV5-1 with TRBJ2-1; 10 bases align to TRBD2. The junction had 4 bases not matched to a gene; V was cut back by 3 bases and J by 4 bases. Germline V gene lookup returns CDR1 SGHRS and CDR2 YFSETQ. The CDR3 has 15 residues.